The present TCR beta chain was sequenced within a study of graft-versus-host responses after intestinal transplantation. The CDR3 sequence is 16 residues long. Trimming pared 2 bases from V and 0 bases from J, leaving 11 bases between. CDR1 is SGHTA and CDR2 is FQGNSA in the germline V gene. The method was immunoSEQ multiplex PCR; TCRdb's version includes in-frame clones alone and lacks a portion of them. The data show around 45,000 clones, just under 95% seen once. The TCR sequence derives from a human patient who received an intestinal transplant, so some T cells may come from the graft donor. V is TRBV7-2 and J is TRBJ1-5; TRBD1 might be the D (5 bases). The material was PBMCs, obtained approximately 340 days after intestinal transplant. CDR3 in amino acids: CASSLWGGNSNQPQHF. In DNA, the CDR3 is TGTGCCAGCAGCTTATGGGGGGGGAATAGCAATCAGCCCCAGCATTTT.